These 15 T cell receptor beta chains originate from one sample sequenced in a study of T cell repertoires in cytomegalovirus infection. TCRdb re-analysed the reads in MiXCR, keeping a single row per CDR3 protein. Of 90,000 to 130,000 distinct CDR3 sequences listed, 10% are singletons. Antigen specificity for these receptors is unknown. The sequencing input was PBMCs, sequenced either directly or after in vitro stimulation (not recorded which). Source of these receptors: a human donor in good health (CMV status not recorded). Some clones in this sample may be carry-over from other donors' samples.

This clonotype has a count of ten or more. The chain links TRBV7-2 to TRBJ2-5; unclear D gene. This CDR3 is built from 12 residues. From germline, CDR1 is SGHTA and CDR2 FQGNSA. V gave up 3 bases and J gave up 0 bases, with 2 bases separating them. CDR3 amino acids: CASSFDQETQYF. CDR3 nucleotide sequence: TGTGCCAGCAGCTTTGACCAAGAGACCCAGTACTTC.

V is TRBV11-3 and J is TRBJ2-1, with TRBD1 identical over 8 bases. V trimming: 6 bases; J trimming: 7 bases; junction bases outside the gene matches: 26. Germline assignment: CDR1 SGHNT and CDR2 YENEEA. The CDR3 loop spans 20 amino acids. The CDR3 protein is CASSIRSQGAYSGSKNEQFF. The CDR3 bases are TGTGCCAGCAGTATTAGATCCCAGGGGGCCTACAGTGGGAGTAAGAATGAGCAGTTCTTC.

The V call is TRBV2, the J call TRBJ2-5; the D is unclear. V lost 7 bases and J 5 bases, leaving 8 bases between the germline ends. The CDR3 is made up of 11 amino acids. In germline, CDR1 is SNHLY, CDR2 FYNNEI. In DNA form, the CDR3 reads TGTGCCAGCATGATGGAGGAGACCCAGTACTTC. This sequence encodes CASMMEETQYF.

This clonotype came up a few times. CDR3 bases: TGTGCCAGCAGTGCCCCCCCCGACAGAAAAGCTTTCTTT. This sequence encodes CASSAPPDRKAFF. This chain links TRBV25-1 with TRBJ1-1, with a weak D call TRBD1 (5 bases). The germline CDR1 and CDR2 sequences are MGHDK and SYGVNS. The CDR3 is made up of 13 amino acids. The V end was cut by 4 bases, the J end by 9 bases, with 15 bases between.

A remark on this clonotype: This sequence may be a read error, since a much larger clone differs from it by one base. The genes are TRBV7-2 and TRBJ1-1, with a weak D call TRBD1 (5 bases). The CDR3 is 14 amino acids. Trimming stripped 7 bases from V and 4 bases from J, with 16 bases between. The germline V gene encodes CDR1 SGHTA and CDR2 FQGNSA. In DNA, the CDR3 is TGTGCCAGCAACTTGGCGGGGCTGAGCACTGAAGCTTTCTTT. Amino acid sequence: CASNLAGLSTEAFF. Looking up the rest from reference TRBV7-2 and TRBJ1-1 gives the full variable domain: GAGVSQSPSNKVTEKGKDVELRCDPISGHTALYWYRQSLGQGLEFLIYFQGNSAPDKSGLPSDRFSAERTGGSVSTLTIQRTQQEDSAVYLCASNLAGLSTEAFFGQGTRLTVV.

V usage is TRBV6-2 or TRBV6-3 and J usage is TRBJ2-4; D is possibly TRBD2 (6 bases). The length of the CDR3 is 15 residues. V was pared by 2 bases and J by 6 bases, with 14 bases between. Germline values: CDR1 MNHEY, CDR2 SVGEGT. This chain's CDR3 is CASSYGSGPGNIQYF. In nucleotides, the CDR3 is TGTGCCAGCAGTTACGGCAGCGGGCCCGGAAACATTCAGTACTTC.

This clonotype was found many times. V usage is TRBV7-8 and J usage is TRBJ2-1; 8 nucleotides align to TRBD1. The V gene end was trimmed by 1 base and the J gene end by 8 bases; junction bases not matched to a gene: 7. Germline V gene lookup returns CDR1 SGHVS and CDR2 FQNEAQ. The CDR3 sequence is 15 residues long. In DNA form, the CDR3 reads TGTGCCAGCAGCTTAGGCCAGGGGGCGAGCGATGAGCAGTTCTTC. Its protein product is CASSLGQGASDEQFF. Full variable domain (missing parts from reference TRBV7-8 and TRBJ2-1): GAGVSQSPRYKVAKRGQDVALRCDPISGHVSLFWYQQALGQGPEFLTYFQNEAQLDKSGLPSDRFFAERPEGSVSTLKIQRTQQEDSAVYLCASSLGQGASDEQFFGPGTRLTVL.

Ten or more counts support this clonotype. V gene TRBV4-3 combines with J gene TRBJ2-1; D unclear. V was trimmed by 2 bases and J by 3 bases, leaving 8 bases between them. The CDR3 is 14 amino acids. CDR1 LGHNA and CDR2 YSLEER come from the germline V gene. The CDR3 nucleotides read TGCGCCAGCAGCCAATCCGTTTACTACAATGAGCAGTTCTTC. This gives the protein CASSQSVYYNEQFF.

There are many counts of this clonotype. The gene calls are TRBV4-1 and TRBJ2-1; the match to TRBD2 covers 9 bases. Germline assignment: CDR1 MGHRA and CDR2 YSYEKL. CDR3 length: 16 amino acids. The V and J ends lost 4 bases and 7 bases, in that order; junction bases with no gene match: 11. The CDR3 DNA sequence: TGCGCCAGCAGCCCCGACCGCGGGAGGGCCCCTAATGAGCAGTTCTTC. Residues: CASSPDRGRAPNEQFF.

This clonotype was recorded many times. V usage is TRBV20-1 and J usage is TRBJ1-1; D gene ambiguous. The CDR3 covers 11 residues. Germline V gene lookup returns CDR1 DFQATT and CDR2 SNEGSKA (reference sequence). CDR3 sequence (DNA): TGCAGCGTTAGGACGGCAACTGAAGCTTTCTTT. Encoded protein: CSVRTATEAFF.

This clonotype occurred many times. This CDR3 reads CASSSEGDTQYF. In nucleotides, the CDR3 is TGTGCCAGCAGCAGTGAGGGTGACACGCAGTATTTT. This chain links TRBV7-2 with TRBJ2-3; D possibly corresponds to TRBD2 (5 bases). The germline V gene encodes CDR1 SGHTA and CDR2 FQGNSA. V lost 5 bases, J lost 9 bases, and 12 bases lay in between. This CDR3 is built from 12 residues.

This chain connects TRBV6-1 to TRBJ1-1; tentative D call: TRBD1 (5 bases). The germline V and J ends were trimmed by 5 bases and 2 bases, with 9 bases remaining between them. Germline CDR1 MNHNS, CDR2 SASEGT. The CDR3 runs 13 residues. For the CDR3, the DNA is TGTGCCAGCAGTATCAGGGAAAACACTGAAGCTTTCTTT. Its translation is CASSIRENTEAFF.

Many counts were recorded for this clonotype. The chain joins TRBV5-4 to TRBJ2-5; tentatively, D is TRBD2 (7 bases). Germline V gives CDR1 SGHNT, CDR2 YYREEE (reference sequence). Trimming took off 3 bases at V and 1 base at J, with 13 bases between the two ends. The CDR3 has 15 amino acids. The CDR3 spells CASSWRRGGQETQYF. DNA for the CDR3: TGTGCCAGCAGCTGGCGAAGGGGGGGCCAAGAGACCCAGTACTTC.

The chain recombines TRBV18 with TRBJ1-3; D may be TRBD1 (5 bases). The CDR3 covers 16 residues. Trimming pared 0 bases from V and 0 bases from J, leaving 9 bases between. Per germline, CDR1 KGHSH and CDR2 LQKENI. As DNA, the CDR3 is TGTGCCAGCTCACCACCGGGACCGAACTCTGGAAACACCATATATTTT. It yields the protein CASSPPGPNSGNTIYF.

This clonotype was found a few times. The chain is built from TRBV19 and TRBJ2-1, with 11 positions matching TRBD2. Germline CDR1 reads LNHDA; CDR2 reads SQIVND (reference sequence). CDR3 size: 16 residues. Trimming removed 8 bases from V and 10 bases from J; junction bases left unmatched: 16. DNA for the CDR3: TGTGCCAGTCAATCCCAGAAACTAGCGGGAGTGGGGGAGCAGTTCTTC. Translation: CASQSQKLAGVGEQFF.